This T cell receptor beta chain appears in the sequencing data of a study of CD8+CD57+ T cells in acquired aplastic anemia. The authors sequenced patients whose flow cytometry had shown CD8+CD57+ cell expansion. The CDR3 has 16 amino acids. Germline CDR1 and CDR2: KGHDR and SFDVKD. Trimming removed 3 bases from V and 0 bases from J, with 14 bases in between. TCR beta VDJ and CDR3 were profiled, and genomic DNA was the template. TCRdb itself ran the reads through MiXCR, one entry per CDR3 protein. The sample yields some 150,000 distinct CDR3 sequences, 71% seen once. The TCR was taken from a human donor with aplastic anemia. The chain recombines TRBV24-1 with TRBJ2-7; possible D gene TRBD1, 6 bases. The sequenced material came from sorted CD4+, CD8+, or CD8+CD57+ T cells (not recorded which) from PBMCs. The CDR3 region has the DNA TGTGCCACCAGTGATCCCGTGGACAGCAGCTCCTACGAGCAGTACTTC. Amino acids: CATSDPVDSSSYEQYF.